This entry concerns a single T cell receptor beta chain. No antigen is known for it. The data were obtained in a study of T cells after yellow fever vaccination. Study findings and constraints: The study re-detected most primary-vaccination clones after the booster (roughly 96% CD4, approximately 88% CD8). A small share of clonotypes appeared in both CD4 and CD8 compartments.

This CDR3 region has 16 residues. J gave up 3 bases and V 0 bases, and 4 bases lay outside the gene matches. The V gene's germline CDR1 is DFQATT and CDR2 SNEGSKA (reference sequence). Making TCR cDNA involved 5'RACE template switching, which added UMIs and a universal primer site. Each CDR3 protein is one row after TCRdb ran MiXCR on the 5' RACE reads. The data show a few hundred thousand distinct CDR3 sequences, roughly a sixth seen once. Sequencing used PBMCs, obtained 4 to 6 days after the first yellow fever vaccination. This TCR came from a man aged 18 to 30 who received the YFV17D yellow fever vaccine. This chain joins TRBV20-1 and TRBJ1-5; 11 nucleotides line up with TRBD1. The CDR3 DNA reads TGCAGTGCTAGAGAACGGACAGGGGGCTTCAATCAGCCCCAGCATTTT. As protein: CSARERTGGFNQPQHF.